This entry is about one TCR beta chain. Its antigen is still unknown. A read error may produce the germline difference seen at one junction end. Axillary draining lymph nodes of breast cancer patients supplied the node samples. The data belong to a study of breast tumors, draining lymph nodes, adjacent tissues. Findings and caveats of the study: Findings are consistent with lymph node origin and intratumoral expansion of most tumor T cells. Tumor and nontumor repertoires were significantly more similar in luminal-like than in basal-like breast cancer.

Germline assignment: CDR1 SGHRS and CDR2 YFSETQ. This CDR3 comprises 16 residues. One entry per CDR3 protein results from TCRdb running MiXCR on the multiplex PCR reads. Here the sample spans nearly 200,000 distinct CDR3 sequences, over 25% being singletons. The clonotype originates from a female donor with breast cancer. Some clones in this sample may be carry-over from other donors' samples. The genes are TRBV5-1 and TRBJ2-4, with D hard to call. Specimen: axillary lymph node tissue. The CDR3 bases are TGCGCCAGCAGCCCCCATGAAGGAGAAGCCGAAAACATTCGGTACTTC. This codes for CASSPHEGEAENIRYF.